Following are 18 T cell receptor beta chains from one sample sequenced in a study of T cell responses to AZD1222 COVID-19 vaccine. The repertoire was sequenced with immunoSEQ multiplex PCR; TCRdb's copy has only in-frame clones and lacks some. The table lists 120,000 or so clones, roughly 88% of them singletons. Sequenced here: peripheral blood, sampled on day 0 of AZD1222 vaccination. The source of these receptors is an adult in good health.

For the CDR3, the DNA is TGTGCCAGCAGCCTACAGGGGGCTGGCTATGGCTACACCTTC. Its translation is CASSLQGAGYGYTF. V usage is TRBV11-3 and J usage is TRBJ1-2, with 9 bases that match TRBD1. Trimming cost V 5 bases and J 4 bases; bases outside gene matches: 5. CDR1 SGHNT and CDR2 YENEEA come from the germline V gene. The CDR3 contains 14 residues.

The genes are TRBV18 and TRBJ2-7, with D unclear. V was pared by 1 base and J by 0 bases, with 10 bases between. The CDR3 has 15 amino acids. Germline V CDR1 and CDR2: KGHSH, LQKENI. CDR3 DNA sequence: TGTGCCAGCTCACCACAAGACGTAAGCTCCTACGAGCAGTACTTC. It specifies CASSPQDVSSYEQYF.

The gene calls are TRBV19 and TRBJ2-1, with 11 nucleotides matching TRBD1. The V gene end was trimmed by 7 bases and the J gene end by 5 bases; junction bases not matched to a gene: 7. The CDR3 consists of 15 residues. Per germline, CDR1 LNHDA and CDR2 SQIVND (reference sequence). CDR3 protein: CASMGTGGRNNEQFF. The CDR3 DNA sequence: TGTGCCAGTATGGGGACAGGGGGGAGGAACAATGAGCAGTTCTTC.

The V gene is TRBV6-4, the J gene TRBJ2-1; D unresolved. Germline V gene sequence: CDR1 MRHNA, CDR2 SNTAGT. V dropped 5 bases and J dropped 7 bases, with 21 bases sitting between them. The CDR3 extends over 16 amino acids. The CDR3 here is CASSPAHGKFNNEQFF. In DNA form, the CDR3 reads TGTGCCAGCAGTCCCGCTCATGGGAAGTTTAATAATGAGCAGTTCTTC.

Only one count was recorded for this clone. The chain employs TRBV11-2 and TRBJ1-4; D gene unclear. Trimming stripped 5 bases from V and 4 bases from J, with 11 bases between. This CDR3 is built from 14 residues. Per germline, CDR1 SGHAT and CDR2 FQNNGV. The CDR3 protein is CASSNPGNNEKLFF. The CDR3 DNA is TGTGCCAGCAGCAACCCGGGGAATAATGAAAAACTGTTTTTT.

This clone was picked up one time. The V gene is TRBV30, the J gene TRBJ2-5, with D perhaps matching TRBD1 (5 bases). Germline V gives CDR1 GTSNPN, CDR2 SVGIG (reference sequence). This CDR3 has 13 amino acids. Trimming pared 4 bases from V and 2 bases from J, leaving 11 bases between. CDR3 protein: CAWTPGKQETQYF. CDR3 nucleotides: TGTGCCTGGACCCCAGGGAAACAAGAGACCCAGTACTTC.

This rearrangement joins TRBV19 to TRBJ1-5; 8 positions match TRBD1. Germline CDR1 LNHDA, CDR2 SQIVND (reference sequence). V lost 6 bases and J lost 6; bases outside the gene matches: 10. This CDR3 is built from 15 residues. The CDR3 loop reads CASRDGQGRSQPQHF. In nucleotides, the CDR3 is TGTGCCAGTAGGGACGGACAGGGAAGAAGTCAGCCCCAGCATTTT.

This chain joins TRBV5-1 and TRBJ2-1; D uncertain. From germline, CDR1 is SGHRS and CDR2 YFSETQ. The length of the CDR3 is 14 residues. V lost 1 base, J lost 4 bases, and 9 bases lay in between. CDR3 nucleotide sequence: TGCGCCAGCAGCTTGACGGCAGAGTACAATGAGCAGTTCTTC. Protein: CASSLTAEYNEQFF.

The chain uses TRBV6-2 or TRBV6-3 and TRBJ1-1; the D gene is possibly TRBD1 (5 bases). Between the trimmed V and J ends, which lost 2 bases and 7 bases, there was a span of 17 bases. This CDR3 is built from 15 residues. Germline V gene sequence: CDR1 MNHEY, CDR2 SVGEGT. The CDR3 nucleotides read TGTGCCAGCAGTTACCCAATCTTTGGAGGGGATGAAGCTTTCTTT. Protein: CASSYPIFGGDEAFF.

The V call is TRBV4-3, the J call TRBJ1-3; D is unresolved. V gave up 0 bases and J gave up 1 base, with 4 bases separating them. Germline CDR1 LGHNA, CDR2 YSLEER. The CDR3 loop spans 14 amino acids. DNA for the CDR3: TGCGCCAGCAGCCAAGATGCGTCTGGAAACACCATATATTTT. This encodes CASSQDASGNTIYF.

This sequence joins TRBV28 and TRBJ2-7; D possibly corresponds to TRBD2 (5 bases). Germline V lookup: CDR1 MDHEN, CDR2 SYDVKM. This CDR3 has 14 residues. V was cut by 6 bases and J by 0 bases, with 12 bases left in between. The chain's CDR3 is CASSAHGDSYEQYF. The CDR3 nucleotides read TGTGCCAGCAGCGCACACGGGGACTCCTACGAGCAGTACTTC.

The rearrangement joins TRBV10-2 to TRBJ2-1; 8 bases align to TRBD1. The CDR3 sequence is 14 residues long. J gave up 6 bases and V 6 bases, and 7 bases lay outside the gene matches. Germline V gene sequence: CDR1 WSHSY, CDR2 SAAADI. CDR3 sequence reads: CASSELTGANEQFF. CDR3 bases: TGCGCCAGCAGCGAACTGACAGGGGCCAATGAGCAGTTCTTC.

A remark on this clone: Other nucleotide sequences in the sample specify the same CDR3. V is TRBV19 and J is TRBJ1-1; D unclear. The CDR3 contains 13 residues. The V and J ends lost 5 bases and 1 base respectively, with 8 bases between them. Germline assignment: CDR1 LNHDA and CDR2 SQIVND (reference sequence). In DNA, the CDR3 is TGTGCCAGTAGTCGAGACTCGAACACTGAAGCTTTCTTT. It yields the protein CASSRDSNTEAFF.

The chain uses TRBV5-3 and TRBJ2-7, with 7 bases identical to TRBD1. TRBV5-3 is an ORF, with its function uncertain. Germline trimming cut 4 bases from V and 1 base from J; bases unmatched to any gene: 11. The CDR3 runs to 16 residues. CDR3 DNA sequence: TGTGCCAGAAGCAAACCGACAGGGATGATATCCTACGAGCAGTACTTC. Translating gives CARSKPTGMISYEQYF.

This rearrangement joins TRBV7-2 to TRBJ2-7, with 9 bases matching TRBD1. This CDR3 is built from 15 residues. The germline CDR1 and CDR2 sequences are SGHTA and FQGNSA. V lost 5 bases, J lost 4 bases, and 9 bases stayed unmatched. The chain's CDR3 is CASSTTGQGLYEQYF. CDR3 coding DNA: TGTGCCAGCAGCACCACGGGACAGGGCCTTTACGAGCAGTACTTC.

The chain couples TRBV5-6 to TRBJ2-1; weak D call: TRBD2 (6 bases). The CDR3 consists of 16 residues. Germline CDR1 is SGHDT and CDR2 is YYEEEE. V dropped 1 base and J dropped 12 bases, with 23 bases sitting between them. The CDR3 region is CASSLWGGGPVSGQFF. The CDR3 coding sequence is TGTGCCAGCAGCTTGTGGGGCGGAGGGCCCGTGAGCGGGCAGTTCTTC.

The rearrangement uses TRBV11-2 and TRBJ1-1; D unresolved. Germline loops: CDR1 SGHAT, CDR2 FQNNGV. Trimming left V 5 bases short and J 3 bases short, with 16 bases between. The CDR3 runs to 15 residues. The chain's CDR3 is CASSNPQFGDTEAFF. CDR3 in DNA: TGTGCCAGCAGCAACCCACAGTTTGGGGACACTGAAGCTTTCTTT.

The J gene is TRBJ2-7, the V gene TRBV5-1, with D perhaps given as TRBD1 or TRBD2 (6 bases each). Deletions cut 4 bases from V and 3 bases from J, with 23 bases between. Germline V gene sequence: CDR1 SGHRS, CDR2 YFSETQ. The CDR3 consists of 17 residues. Here the CDR3 reads CASSPFRGGPLIYEQYF. CDR3 DNA sequence: TGCGCCAGCAGCCCATTCCGAGGGGGGCCGCTCATCTACGAGCAGTACTTC.